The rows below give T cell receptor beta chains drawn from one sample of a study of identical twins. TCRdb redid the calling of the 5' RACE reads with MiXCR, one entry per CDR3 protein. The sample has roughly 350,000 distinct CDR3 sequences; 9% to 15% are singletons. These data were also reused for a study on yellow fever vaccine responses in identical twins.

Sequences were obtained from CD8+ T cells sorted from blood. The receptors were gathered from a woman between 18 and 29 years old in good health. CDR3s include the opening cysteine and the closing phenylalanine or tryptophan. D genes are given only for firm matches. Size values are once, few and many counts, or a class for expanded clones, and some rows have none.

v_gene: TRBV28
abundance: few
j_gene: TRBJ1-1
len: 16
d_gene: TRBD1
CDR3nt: TGTGCCAGCAGTTCCCCGCTAACAGGGGGTTTCACTGAAGCTTTCTTT
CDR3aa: CASSSPLTGGFTEAFF

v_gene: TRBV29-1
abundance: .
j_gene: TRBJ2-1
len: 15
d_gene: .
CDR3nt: TGCAGCGTCGTGCTGTTTGAGGGAGTCTACAATGAGCAGTTCTTC
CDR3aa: CSVVLFEGVYNEQFF

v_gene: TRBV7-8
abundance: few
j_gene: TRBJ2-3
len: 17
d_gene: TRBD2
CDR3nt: TGTGCCAGCAGCCGCCGGGGGGGGGAGGTCCACACAGATACGCAGTATTTT
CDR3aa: CASSRRGGEVHTDTQYF

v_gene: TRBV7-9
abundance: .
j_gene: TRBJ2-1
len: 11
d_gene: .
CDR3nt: TGTGCCAGCAGCCGTCAGCGGGAGCAGTTCTTC
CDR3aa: CASSRQREQFF

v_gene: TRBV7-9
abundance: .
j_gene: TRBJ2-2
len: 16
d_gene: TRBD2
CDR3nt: TGTGCCAGCAGCTCTCTAGCGGGAGGGCCGACCGGGGAGCTGTTTTTT
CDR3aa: CASSSLAGGPTGELFF

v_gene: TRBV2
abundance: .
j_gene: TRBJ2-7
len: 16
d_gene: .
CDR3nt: TGTGCCAGCAGTGAAGGGGCTAGCGAGAGCTCCTACGAGCAGTACTTC
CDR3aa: CASSEGASESSYEQYF

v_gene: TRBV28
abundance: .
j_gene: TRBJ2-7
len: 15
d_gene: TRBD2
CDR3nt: TGTGCCAGCAGTTATGGGGTCGGCGGGAGCTACGAGCAGTACTTC
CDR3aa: CASSYGVGGSYEQYF

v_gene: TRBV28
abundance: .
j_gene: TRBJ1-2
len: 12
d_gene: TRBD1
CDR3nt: TGTGCCAGCACCCCAGGGGGCCAGGGCTACACCTTC
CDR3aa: CASTPGGQGYTF

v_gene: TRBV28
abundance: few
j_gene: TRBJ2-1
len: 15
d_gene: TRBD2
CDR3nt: TGTGCCAGCAGCTTTCGGGACTACCCGCAGAATGAGCAGTTCTTC
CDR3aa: CASSFRDYPQNEQFF

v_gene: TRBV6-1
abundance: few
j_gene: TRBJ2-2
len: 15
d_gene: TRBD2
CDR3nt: TGTGCCAGCAGTGACGGGGGGTTCGACACCGGGGAGCTGTTTTTT
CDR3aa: CASSDGGFDTGELFF

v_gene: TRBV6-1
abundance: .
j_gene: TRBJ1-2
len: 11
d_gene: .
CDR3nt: TGTGCCAGCAGCAGGGTTGCTGGCTACACCTTC
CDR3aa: CASSRVAGYTF

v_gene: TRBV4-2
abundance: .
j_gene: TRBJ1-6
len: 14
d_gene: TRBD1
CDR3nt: TGTGCCAGCAGCCAAAATTCCAGGGGGTCACCCCTCCACTTT
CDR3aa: CASSQNSRGSPLHF

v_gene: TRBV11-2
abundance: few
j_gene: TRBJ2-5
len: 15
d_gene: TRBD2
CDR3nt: TGTGCCAGCAGCTCCTTAGCGGGGGTTCGGGGGGCCCAGTACTTC
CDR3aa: CASSSLAGVRGAQYF

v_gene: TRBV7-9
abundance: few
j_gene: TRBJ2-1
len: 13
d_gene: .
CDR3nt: TGTGCCAGCAGCTTAGGGGCTCAGGATGAGCAGTTCTTC
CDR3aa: CASSLGAQDEQFF

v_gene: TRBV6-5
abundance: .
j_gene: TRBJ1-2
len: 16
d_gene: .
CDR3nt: TGTGCCAGCAGTTACTCGACTGTGGGGTCGGCCTATGGCTACACCTTC
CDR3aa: CASSYSTVGSAYGYTF

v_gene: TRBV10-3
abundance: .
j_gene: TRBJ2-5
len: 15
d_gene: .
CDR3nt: TGTGCCATCAGTGAGTCGGGCGACCGACAAGAGACCCAGTACTTC
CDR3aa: CAISESGDRQETQYF

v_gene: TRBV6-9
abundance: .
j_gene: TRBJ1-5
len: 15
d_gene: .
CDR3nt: TGTGCCAGCAGCCCGGGACTCCTACCCAATCAGCCCCAGCATTTT
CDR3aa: CASSPGLLPNQPQHF

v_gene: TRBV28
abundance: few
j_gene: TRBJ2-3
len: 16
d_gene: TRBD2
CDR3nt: TGTGCCAGCAGTCCGGGACTAGCGGGGGTTATAGATACGCAGTATTTT
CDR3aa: CASSPGLAGVIDTQYF

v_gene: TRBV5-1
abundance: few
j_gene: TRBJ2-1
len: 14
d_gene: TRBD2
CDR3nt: TGCGCCAGCAGCCCGGGACTAGCGAGCTACGAGCAGTTCTTC
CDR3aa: CASSPGLASYEQFF

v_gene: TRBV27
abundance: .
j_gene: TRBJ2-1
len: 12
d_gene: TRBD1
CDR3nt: TGTGCCAGCAGTTTAGGGACAGGGAACGAGTTCTTC
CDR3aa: CASSLGTGNEFF

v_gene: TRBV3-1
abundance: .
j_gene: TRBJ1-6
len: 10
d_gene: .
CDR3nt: TGTGCCAGCAGCGACCCGGGATCCCACTTT
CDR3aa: CASSDPGSHF

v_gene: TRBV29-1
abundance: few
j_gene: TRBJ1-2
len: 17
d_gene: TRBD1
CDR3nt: TGCAGCGTTGAAGACCGCCATTGGGAGGGGGCGGGCTATGGCTACACCTTC
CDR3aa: CSVEDRHWEGAGYGYTF

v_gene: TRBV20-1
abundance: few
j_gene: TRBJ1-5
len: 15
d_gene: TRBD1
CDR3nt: TGCAGTGCTGGGCCGAGGGGGCGGGGGAATCAGCCCCAGCATTTT
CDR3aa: CSAGPRGRGNQPQHF

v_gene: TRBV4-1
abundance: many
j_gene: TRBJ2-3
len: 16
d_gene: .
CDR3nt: TGCGCCAGCAGCCCGTTAGACCGAGAAAGCACAGATACGCAGTATTTT
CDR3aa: CASSPLDRESTDTQYF

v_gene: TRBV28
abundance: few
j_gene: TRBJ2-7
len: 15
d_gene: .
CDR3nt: TGTGCCAGCAGCCTGGAGGCCCAGGGAGCCTACGAGCAGTACTTC
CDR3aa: CASSLEAQGAYEQYF

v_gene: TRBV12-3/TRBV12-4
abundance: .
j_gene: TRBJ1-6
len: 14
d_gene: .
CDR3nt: TGTGCCAGCAGTTTACCTCAGCCTAATTCACCCCTCCACTTT
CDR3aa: CASSLPQPNSPLHF

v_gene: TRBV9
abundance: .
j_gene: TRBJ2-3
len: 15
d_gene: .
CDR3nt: TGTGCCAGCAGCGTATATGGGGAGGGCACAGATACGCAGTATTTT
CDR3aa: CASSVYGEGTDTQYF

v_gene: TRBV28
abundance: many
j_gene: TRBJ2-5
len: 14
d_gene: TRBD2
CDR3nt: TGTGCCAGCAGCTCGGGCGGGGGGGGTGAGACCCAGTACTTC
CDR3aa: CASSSGGGGETQYF

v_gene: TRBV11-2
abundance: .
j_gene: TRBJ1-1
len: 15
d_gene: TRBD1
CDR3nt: TGTGCCAGCAGCCAAAGGGACAGGGAGAACACTGAAGCTTTCTTT
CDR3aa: CASSQRDRENTEAFF

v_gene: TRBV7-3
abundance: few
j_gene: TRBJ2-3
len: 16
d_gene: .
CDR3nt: TGTGCCAGCAGCCCGGGGACCGCCGCTAGCACAGATACGCAGTATTTT
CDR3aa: CASSPGTAASTDTQYF

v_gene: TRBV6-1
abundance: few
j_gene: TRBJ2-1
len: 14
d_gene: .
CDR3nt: TGTGCCAGCAGTGATACTGTCAGGGGTGGTGAGCAGTTCTTC
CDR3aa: CASSDTVRGGEQFF

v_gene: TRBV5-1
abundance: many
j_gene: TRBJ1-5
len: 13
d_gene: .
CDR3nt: TGCGCCAGCAGCTTGGAAGGAGATAGGCCCCAGCATTTT
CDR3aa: CASSLEGDRPQHF

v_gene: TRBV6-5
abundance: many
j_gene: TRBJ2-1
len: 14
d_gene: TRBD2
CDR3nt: TGTGCCAGCAGTTACGGGGGGGATTACAATGAGCAGTTCTTC
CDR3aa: CASSYGGDYNEQFF

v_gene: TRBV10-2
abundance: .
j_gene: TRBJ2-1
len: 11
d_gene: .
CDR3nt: TGCGCCAGCAAGACCGGCAATGAGCAGTTCTTC
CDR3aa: CASKTGNEQFF

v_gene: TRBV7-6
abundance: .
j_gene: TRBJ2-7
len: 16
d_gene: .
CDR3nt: TGTGCCAGCAGCTTAGGTCTGGGCGGGGTTTCCTACGAGCAGTACTTC
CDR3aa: CASSLGLGGVSYEQYF

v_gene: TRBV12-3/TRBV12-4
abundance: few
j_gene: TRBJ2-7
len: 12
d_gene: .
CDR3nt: TGTGCCAGCAGTTTATCTCAGTACGAGCAGTACTTC
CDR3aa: CASSLSQYEQYF

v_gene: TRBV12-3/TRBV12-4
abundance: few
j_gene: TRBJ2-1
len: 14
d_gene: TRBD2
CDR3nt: TGTGCCAGCCGAAATAGCGGGGGGGGCAATGAGCAGTTCTTC
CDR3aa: CASRNSGGGNEQFF

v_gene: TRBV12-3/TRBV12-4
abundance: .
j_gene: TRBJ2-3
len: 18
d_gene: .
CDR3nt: TGTGCCAGCAGTTCGCCCGGCGGAGGATCCACCACCCCAGATACGCAGTATTTT
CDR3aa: CASSSPGGGSTTPDTQYF

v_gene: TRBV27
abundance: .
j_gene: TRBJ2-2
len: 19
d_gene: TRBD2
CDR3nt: TGTGCCAGCAGCCCTTATACGGCTAGCGGGGGGGTAGGCACCGGGGAGCTGTTTTTT
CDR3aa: CASSPYTASGGVGTGELFF

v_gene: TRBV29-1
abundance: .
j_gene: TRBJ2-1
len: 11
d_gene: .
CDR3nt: TGCAGCGTGGGGCAGGGCAATGAGCAGTTCTTC
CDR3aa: CSVGQGNEQFF

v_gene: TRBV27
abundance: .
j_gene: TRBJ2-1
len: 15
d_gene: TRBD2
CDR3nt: TGTGCCAGCACCACGGCAGGACTAGTGATAAATGAGCAGTTCTTC
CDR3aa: CASTTAGLVINEQFF

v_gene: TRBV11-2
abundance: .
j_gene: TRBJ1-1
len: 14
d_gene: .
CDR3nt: TGTGCCAGCAGCCCCTTCATCATGAACACTGAAGCTTTCTTT
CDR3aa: CASSPFIMNTEAFF

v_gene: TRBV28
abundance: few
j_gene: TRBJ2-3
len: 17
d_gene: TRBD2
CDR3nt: TGTGCCAGCAGTCGCGATGTTGAGCGGGGGGCCCCAGATACGCAGTATTTT
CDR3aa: CASSRDVERGAPDTQYF

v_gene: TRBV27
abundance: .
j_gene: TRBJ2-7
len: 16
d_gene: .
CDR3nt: TGTGCCAGCAGTTCCCCCGGCAGTGCTTCCTCCTACGAGCAGTACTTC
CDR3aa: CASSSPGSASSYEQYF